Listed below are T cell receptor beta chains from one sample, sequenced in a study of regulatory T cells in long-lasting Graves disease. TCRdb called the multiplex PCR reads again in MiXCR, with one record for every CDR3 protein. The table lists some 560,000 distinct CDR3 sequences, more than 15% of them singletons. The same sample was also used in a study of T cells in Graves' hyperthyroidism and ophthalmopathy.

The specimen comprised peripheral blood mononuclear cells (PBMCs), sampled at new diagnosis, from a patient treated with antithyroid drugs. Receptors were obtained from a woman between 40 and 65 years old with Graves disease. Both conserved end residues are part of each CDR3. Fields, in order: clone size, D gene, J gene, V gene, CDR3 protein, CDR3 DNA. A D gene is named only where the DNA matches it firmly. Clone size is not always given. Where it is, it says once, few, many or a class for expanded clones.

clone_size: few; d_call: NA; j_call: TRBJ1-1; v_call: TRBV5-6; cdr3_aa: CASSLPSGGTEAFF; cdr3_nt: TGTGCCAGCAGTCTCCCCTCGGGGGGGACTGAAGCTTTCTTT
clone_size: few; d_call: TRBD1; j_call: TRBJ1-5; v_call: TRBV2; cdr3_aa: CASSEDQGGGSQHF; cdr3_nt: TGTGCCAGCAGTGAGGATCAGGGGGGAGGGTCCCAGCATTTT
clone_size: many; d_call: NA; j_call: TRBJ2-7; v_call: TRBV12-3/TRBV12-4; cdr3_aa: CASSLAQGGYEQYF; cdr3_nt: TGTGCCAGCAGTTTAGCCCAGGGAGGCTACGAGCAGTACTTC
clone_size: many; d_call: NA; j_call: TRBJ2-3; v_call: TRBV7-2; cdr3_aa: CASSPTLGTDTQYF; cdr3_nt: TGTGCCAGCAGCCCGACACTAGGCACAGATACGCAGTATTTT
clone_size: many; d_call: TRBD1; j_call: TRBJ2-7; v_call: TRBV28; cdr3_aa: CASSFPRTGSYEQYF; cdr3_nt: TGTGCCAGCAGTTTTCCCCGGACAGGGAGCTACGAGCAGTACTTC
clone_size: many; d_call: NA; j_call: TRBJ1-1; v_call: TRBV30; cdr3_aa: CAWSVRGEAFF; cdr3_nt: TGTGCCTGGAGTGTACGGGGTGAAGCTTTCTTT
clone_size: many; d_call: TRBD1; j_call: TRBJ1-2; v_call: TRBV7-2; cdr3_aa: CASSTGTGGYGYTF; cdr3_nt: TGTGCCAGCAGCACAGGGACAGGGGGCTATGGCTACACCTTC
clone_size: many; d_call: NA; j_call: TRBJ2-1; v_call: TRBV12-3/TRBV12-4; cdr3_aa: CASRTQGGRLEQFF; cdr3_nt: TGTGCCAGCAGGACCCAAGGGGGGCGCTTGGAGCAGTTCTTC
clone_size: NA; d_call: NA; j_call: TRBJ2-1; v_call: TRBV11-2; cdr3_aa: CASSGQGPYNEQFF; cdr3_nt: TGTGCCAGCAGCGGGCAGGGCCCCTACAATGAGCAGTTCTTC
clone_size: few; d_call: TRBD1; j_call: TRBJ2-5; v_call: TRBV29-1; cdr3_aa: CSVTQGLETQYF; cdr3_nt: TGCAGCGTTACACAGGGGTTGGAGACCCAGTACTTC
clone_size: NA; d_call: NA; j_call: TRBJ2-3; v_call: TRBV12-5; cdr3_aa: CASGLVPGAQYF; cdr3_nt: TGTGCTAGTGGTTTGGTCCCTGGGGCGCAGTATTTT
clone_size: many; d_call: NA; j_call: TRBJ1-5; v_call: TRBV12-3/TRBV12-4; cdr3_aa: CASKGYSSNQPQHF; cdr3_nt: TGTGCCAGCAAAGGTTATAGTAGCAATCAGCCCCAGCATTTT
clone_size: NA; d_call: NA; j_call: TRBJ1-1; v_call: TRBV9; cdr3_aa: CASSARGQNGEAFF; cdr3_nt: TGTGCCAGCAGCGCCCGCGGACAGAATGGTGAAGCTTTCTTT
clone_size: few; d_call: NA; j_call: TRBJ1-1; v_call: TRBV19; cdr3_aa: CASSIVGAGAFF; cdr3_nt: TGTGCCAGTAGTATAGTAGGGGCGGGAGCTTTCTTT
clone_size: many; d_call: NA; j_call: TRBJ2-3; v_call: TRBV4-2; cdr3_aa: CASSRVAYTDTQYF; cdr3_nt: TGTGCCAGCAGCAGGGTGGCGTACACAGATACGCAGTATTTT
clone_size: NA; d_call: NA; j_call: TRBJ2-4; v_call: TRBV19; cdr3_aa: CASSVFASGEAKNIQYF; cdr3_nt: TGTGCCAGTAGTGTATTCGCATCGGGGGAAGCCAAAAACATTCAGTACTTC
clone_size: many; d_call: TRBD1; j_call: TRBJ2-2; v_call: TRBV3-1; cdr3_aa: CASSQVVGGSNTGELFF; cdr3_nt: TGTGCCAGCAGCCAAGTAGTAGGGGGCTCGAACACCGGGGAGCTGTTTTTT
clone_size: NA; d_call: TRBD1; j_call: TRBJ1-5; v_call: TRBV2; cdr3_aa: CASNGQGGQPQHF; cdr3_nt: TGTGCCAGCAATGGACAGGGGGGTCAGCCCCAGCATTTT
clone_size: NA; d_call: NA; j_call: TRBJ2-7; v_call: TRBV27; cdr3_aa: CASTPRGRVAYEQYF; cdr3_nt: TGTGCCAGCACCCCCAGGGGCAGGGTCGCCTACGAGCAGTACTTC
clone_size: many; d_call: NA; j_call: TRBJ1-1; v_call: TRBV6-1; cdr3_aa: CASSEARGGWGTEAFF; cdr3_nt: TGTGCCAGCAGTGAAGCTCGGGGGGGCTGGGGCACTGAAGCTTTCTTT
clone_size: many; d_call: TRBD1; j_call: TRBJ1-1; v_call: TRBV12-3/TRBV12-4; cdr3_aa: CASRTGENTEAFF; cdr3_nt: TGTGCCAGCAGAACAGGGGAGAACACTGAAGCTTTCTTT
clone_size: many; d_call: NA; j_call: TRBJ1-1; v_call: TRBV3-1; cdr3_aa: CASSQGWGRLNTEAFF; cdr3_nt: TGTGCCAGCAGCCAAGGGTGGGGACGGCTGAACACTGAAGCTTTCTTT
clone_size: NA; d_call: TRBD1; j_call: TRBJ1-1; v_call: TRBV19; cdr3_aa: CASGDRDYTEAFF; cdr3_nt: TGTGCCAGTGGGGACAGGGATTACACTGAAGCTTTCTTT
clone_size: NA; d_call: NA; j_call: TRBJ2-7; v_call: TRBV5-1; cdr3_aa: CASSEGPNGYEQYF; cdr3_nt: TGCGCCAGCAGCGAAGGACCGAATGGCTACGAGCAGTACTTC
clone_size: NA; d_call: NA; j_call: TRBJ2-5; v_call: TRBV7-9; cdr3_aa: CASSLPPWERGETQYF; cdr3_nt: TGTGCCAGCAGCTTACCCCCCTGGGAGCGAGGGGAGACCCAGTACTTC
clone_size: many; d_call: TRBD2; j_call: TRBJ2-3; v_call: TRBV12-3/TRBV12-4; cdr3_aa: CASSDSSGVPDTQYF; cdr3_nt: TGTGCCAGCAGTGATTCTAGCGGGGTTCCAGATACGCAGTATTTT
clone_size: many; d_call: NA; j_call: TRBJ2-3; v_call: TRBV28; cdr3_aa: CASSFPGTTYTDTQYF; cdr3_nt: TGTGCCAGCAGTTTCCCCGGGACCACATACACAGATACGCAGTATTTT
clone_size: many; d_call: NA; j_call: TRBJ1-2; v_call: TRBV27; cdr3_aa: CASSFVGTYGYTF; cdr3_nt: TGTGCCAGCAGTTTTGTGGGAACCTATGGCTACACCTTC